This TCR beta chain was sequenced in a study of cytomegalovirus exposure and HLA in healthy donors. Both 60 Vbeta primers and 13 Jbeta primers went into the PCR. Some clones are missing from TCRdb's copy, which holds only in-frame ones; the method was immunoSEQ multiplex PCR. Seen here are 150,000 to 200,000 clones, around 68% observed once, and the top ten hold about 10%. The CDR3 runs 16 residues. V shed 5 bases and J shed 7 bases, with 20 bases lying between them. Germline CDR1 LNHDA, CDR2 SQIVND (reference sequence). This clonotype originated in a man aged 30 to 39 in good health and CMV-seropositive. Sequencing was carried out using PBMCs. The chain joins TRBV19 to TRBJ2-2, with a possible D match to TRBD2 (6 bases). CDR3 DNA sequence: TGTGCCAGTAGTGGACCGCCGGGAGTTGCTGGCGGGGAGCTGTTTTTT. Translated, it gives CASSGPPGVAGGELFF.